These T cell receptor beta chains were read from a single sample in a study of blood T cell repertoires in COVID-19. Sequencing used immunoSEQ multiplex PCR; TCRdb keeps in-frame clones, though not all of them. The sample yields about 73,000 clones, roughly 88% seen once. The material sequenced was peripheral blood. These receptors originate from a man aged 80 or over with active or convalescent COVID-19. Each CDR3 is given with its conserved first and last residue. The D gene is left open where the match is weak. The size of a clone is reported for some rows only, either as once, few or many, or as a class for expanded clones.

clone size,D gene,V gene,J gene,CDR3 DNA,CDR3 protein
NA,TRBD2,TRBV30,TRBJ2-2,TGTGCCTCCAGGACTAGCGGACTCACCGGGGAGCTGTTTTTT,CASRTSGLTGELFF
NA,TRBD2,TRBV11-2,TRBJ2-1,TGTGCCAGCAGCTTTAGCGGGAGGTACAATGAGCAGTTCTTC,CASSFSGRYNEQFF
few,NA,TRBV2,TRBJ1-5,TGTGCCAGCAGCGAGGGGGGGAATCAGCCCCAGCATTTT,CASSEGGNQPQHF
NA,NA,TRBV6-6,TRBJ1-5,TGTGCCAGCAGATACGGGGAGGGTTGGGGCAATCAGCCCCAGCATTTT,CASRYGEGWGNQPQHF
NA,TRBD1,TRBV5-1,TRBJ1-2,TGCGCCAGCTTACCCTTTCCGGGACAGGAAAACTATGGCTACACCTTC,CASLPFPGQENYGYTF
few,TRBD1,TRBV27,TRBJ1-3,TGTGCCAGCAGTTCCAACGACAGGGCTGGAAACACCATATATTTT,CASSSNDRAGNTIYF
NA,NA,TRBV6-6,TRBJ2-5,TGTGCCAGCAGACAGACAGAAATCCAAGAGACCCAGTACTTC,CASRQTEIQETQYF
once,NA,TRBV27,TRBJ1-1,TGTGCCAGCAGCACAGGGTTGAACACTGAAGCTTTCTTT,CASSTGLNTEAFF
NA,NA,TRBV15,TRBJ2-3,TGTGCCACCAGCAGAGATTTTCGCGTCGATACGCAGTATTTT,CATSRDFRVDTQYF
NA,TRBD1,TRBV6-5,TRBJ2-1,TGTGCCAGCTTTCGCCGGGACAGGAGGGATGAGCAGTTCTTC,CASFRRDRRDEQFF
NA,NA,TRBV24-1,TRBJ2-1,TGTGCCACCAGGGGAACCCCTTTTGTGCACAGGAGCTCCTACAATGAGCAGTTCTTC,CATRGTPFVHRSSYNEQFF
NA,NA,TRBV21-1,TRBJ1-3,TGTGCCAGCAGCAAACCCCGGGAACCGCTTCGCTGGAACACCATATATTTT,CASSKPREPLRWNTIYF
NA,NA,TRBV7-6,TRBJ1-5,TGTGCCAGCAGTCCACAGGGATTTCGGCCCCAGCATTTT,CASSPQGFRPQHF
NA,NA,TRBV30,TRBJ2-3,TGTGCCTGGAGTTATTTCGCGGAAGGCACAGATACGCAGTATTTT,CAWSYFAEGTDTQYF
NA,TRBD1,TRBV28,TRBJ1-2,TGTGCCAGCAGTCAACTAACAGGGGGTGAGGCCTATGGCTACACCTTC,CASSQLTGGEAYGYTF
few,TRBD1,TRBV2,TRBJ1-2,TGTGCCAGCAGTTCCGGGACAGGGACTGCTGGCTACACCTTC,CASSSGTGTAGYTF
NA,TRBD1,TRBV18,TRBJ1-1,TGTGCCAGCTCACCAAACAGGGACAGCCGGGCTTTCTTT,CASSPNRDSRAFF
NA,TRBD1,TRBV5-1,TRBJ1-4,TGCGCCAGCAGCTTGGGACAGGGGATGGAAAAACTGTTTTTT,CASSLGQGMEKLFF
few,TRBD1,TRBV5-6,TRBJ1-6,TGTGCCAGCAGCTTGGACAGGGGAAAGGATTCACCCCTCCACTTT,CASSLDRGKDSPLHF
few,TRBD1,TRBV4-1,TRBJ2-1,TGCGCCAGCAGCCAGGACAGGGTCTTTTACAATGAGCAGTTCTTC,CASSQDRVFYNEQFF
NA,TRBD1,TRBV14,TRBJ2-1,TGTGCCAGCAGCCCCCCCAGACAGGGATGGTACAATGAGCAGTTCTTC,CASSPPRQGWYNEQFF
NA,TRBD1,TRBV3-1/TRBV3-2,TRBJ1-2,TGTGCCAGCAGCCATGGGACAGGGGCCGGCTACACCTTC,CASSHGTGAGYTF
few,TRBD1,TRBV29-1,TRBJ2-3,TGCAGCGTGGGGACAGTAGGCACAGATACGCAGTATTTT,CSVGTVGTDTQYF
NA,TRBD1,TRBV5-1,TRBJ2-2,TGCGCCAGCAGCTTGACCCCCAGGGGGCGCGCGGCCGGGGAGCTGTTTTTT,CASSLTPRGRAAGELFF
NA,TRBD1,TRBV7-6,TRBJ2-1,TGTGCCAGCAGCTCGGGACAGGTCGGGGTTGAGCAGTTCTTC,CASSSGQVGVEQFF
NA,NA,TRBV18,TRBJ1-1,TGTGCCAGCTCACCAGGTGGCATGAACACTGAAGCTTTCTTT,CASSPGGMNTEAFF
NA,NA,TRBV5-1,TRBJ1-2,TGCGCCAGCAGCCCGGACAGCAACTACTATGGCTACACCTTC,CASSPDSNYYGYTF
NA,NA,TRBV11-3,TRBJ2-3,TGTGCCAGCAGCACCAGGGCGGATACGCAGTATTTT,CASSTRADTQYF
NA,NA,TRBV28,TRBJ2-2,TGTGCCAGCAGCCGGGAGTCTCGTGGCACCGGGGAGCTGTTTTTT,CASSRESRGTGELFF
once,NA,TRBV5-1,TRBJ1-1,TGCGCCAGCAGCTTGGCTCTTCCAGGGCAGGGGCTGAACACTGAAGCTTTCTTT,CASSLALPGQGLNTEAFF
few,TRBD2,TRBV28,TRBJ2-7,TGTGCCAGCAGTAGGGATGCGGGAGTCTACGAGCAGTACTTC,CASSRDAGVYEQYF
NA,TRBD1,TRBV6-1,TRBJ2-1,TGTGCCAGCAACCAGGGGGCTCCCCTCAATGAGCAGTTCTTC,CASNQGAPLNEQFF
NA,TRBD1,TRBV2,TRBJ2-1,TGTGCCAGCAGTCGGACAGGGAGCAACAATGAGCAGTTCTTC,CASSRTGSNNEQFF
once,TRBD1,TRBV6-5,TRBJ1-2,TGTGCCAGCAGCCCCCGGGGGACAGGGGGCAGTGGCTACACCTTC,CASSPRGTGGSGYTF